Following are 2 T cell receptor beta chains from one sample sequenced in a study of cytomegalovirus exposure and HLA in healthy donors. The PCR had 60 Vbeta and 13 Jbeta primers. TCRdb keeps only in-frame clones here, not all; method: immunoSEQ multiplex PCR. The sample lists 200,000 to 250,000 clones, 70% to 80% occurring once. Material for sequencing was PBMCs. Receptors were obtained from a woman aged 30 to 39 in good health and CMV-seronegative.

The V and J genes are TRBV5-1 and TRBJ2-6, with D perhaps TRBD2 (6 bases). With 6 bases removed from V and 0 bases from J, the gap between germline ends came to 22 bases. The CDR3 runs 19 residues. The V gene's germline CDR1 is SGHRS and CDR2 YFSETQ. CDR3: CASTPRGTEALSGANVLTF. DNA of the CDR3: TGCGCCAGCACCCCGCGCGGGACGGAGGCCCTCTCTGGGGCCAACGTCCTGACTTTC.

V usage is TRBV5-1 and J usage is TRBJ1-1; 8 positions agree with TRBD1. The CDR3 covers 14 residues. The V and J ends lost 0 bases and 6 bases, in that order; junction bases with no gene match: 4. The germline V gene encodes CDR1 SGHRS and CDR2 YFSETQ. The CDR3 bases are TGCGCCAGCAGCTTGGGGACAGGGAAATCTGAAGCTTTCTTT. This translates into CASSLGTGKSEAFF.